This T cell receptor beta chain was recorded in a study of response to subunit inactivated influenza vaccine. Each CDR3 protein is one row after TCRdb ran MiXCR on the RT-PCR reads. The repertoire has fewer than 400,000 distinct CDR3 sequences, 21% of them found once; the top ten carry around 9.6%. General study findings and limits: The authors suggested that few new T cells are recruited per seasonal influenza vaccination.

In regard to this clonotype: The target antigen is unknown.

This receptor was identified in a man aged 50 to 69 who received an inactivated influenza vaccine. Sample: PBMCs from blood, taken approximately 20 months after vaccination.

The CDR3 nucleotides are TGTGCCAGCACTCAGCAGTTCTTC. This sequence encodes CASTQQFF. The V gene is TRBV6-6, the J gene TRBJ2-1, with D hard to call. Germline V gene lookup returns CDR1 MNHNY and CDR2 SVGAGI (reference sequence). V shed 7 bases and J shed 11 bases, with 3 bases lying between them. The CDR3 sequence is 8 residues long.